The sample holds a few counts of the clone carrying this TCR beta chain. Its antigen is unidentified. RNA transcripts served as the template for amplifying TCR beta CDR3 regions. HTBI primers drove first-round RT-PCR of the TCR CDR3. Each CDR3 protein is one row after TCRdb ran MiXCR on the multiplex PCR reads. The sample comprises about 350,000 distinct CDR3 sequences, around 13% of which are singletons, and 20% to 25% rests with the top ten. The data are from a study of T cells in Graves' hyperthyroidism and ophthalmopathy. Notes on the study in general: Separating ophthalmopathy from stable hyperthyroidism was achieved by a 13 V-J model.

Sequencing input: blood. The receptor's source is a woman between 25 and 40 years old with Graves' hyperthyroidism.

CDR3 DNA sequence: TGCAGTGCATCGGACCACGAGCAGTACTTC. Encoded protein: CSASDHEQYF. J is TRBJ2-7 and V is TRBV20-1; D uncertain. This CDR3 contains 10 residues. Per the germline V gene, CDR1 is DFQATT and CDR2 is SNEGSKA (reference sequence). The ends were cut back, 6 bases at V and 5 bases at J, with 8 bases in the middle.